This section outlines one TCR beta chain sequence together with its context. Assay: immunoSEQ multiplex PCR; the TCRdb copy retains only in-frame clones and omits some. This table has roughly 520,000 clones, roughly 90% appearing once. This sample was taken from a study of blood T cell repertoires in COVID-19. Across the whole study: Samples taken during acute and convalescent COVID-19 were collected in the United States, Italy and Spain.

This CDR3 is 13 amino acids long. The V end was cut by 10 bases, the J end by 2 bases, with 12 bases between. Individuals drawn from 24 US areas were about 18 to 100 years old. The rearrangement joins TRBV12-3 or TRBV12-4 to TRBJ1-3; tentative D call: TRBD1 (6 bases). The sequence was obtained from a middle-aged woman who had recovered from COVID-19. Material: PBMCs or T cells enriched from blood (not recorded which). CDR3 nucleotide sequence: TGTGCCACCGCAGGGGAGACTGGAAACACCATATATTTT. The encoded protein is CATAGETGNTIYF.